This T cell receptor beta chain was identified in a study of shared clonotypes between healthy human individuals. Study-wide results and caveats: Limitation of the genetic and exposure-history diversity represented came from the few donors.

Regarding this clone: As yet, its antigen is unknown.

TCRdb keeps only in-frame clones here, not all; method: immunoSEQ multiplex PCR. The repertoire consists of about 560,000 clones, with around 80% occurring once and the leading ten covering 12%. CDR3 size: 14 residues. Trimming cost V 4 bases and J 3 bases, with 12 bases left between them. Germline V lookup: CDR1 WSHSY, CDR2 SAAADI. The V and J genes are TRBV10-2 and TRBJ2-5; D perhaps matches TRBD2 (6 bases). The TCR was taken from a woman aged 40 to 55 in good health. Some clones in this sample may be carry-over from other donors' samples. The material sequenced was PBMCs. The CDR3, as DNA: TGCGCCAGCAGTGGCAGGCGGGGAAAAGAGACCCAGTACTTC. It translates to CASSGRRGKETQYF.